This T cell receptor (beta chain) was obtained from a study of cytomegalovirus exposure and HLA in healthy donors. Primers included in the PCR were 60 Vbeta and 13 Jbeta primers. Sequencing used immunoSEQ multiplex PCR; TCRdb keeps in-frame clones, though not all of them. The sample records some 110,000 clones, roughly 76% being singletons. Whole-study findings and limits: The study put 150 or so TCR beta chains on its list as cytomegalovirus-associated. Later on, an analysis showed TCR association rates differing by HLA locus, with DRB1 the most and HLA-C the fewest.

Points on this clone: The antigen is unknown.

J gave up 6 bases and V 0 bases, and 6 bases lay outside the gene matches. There are 16 residues in the CDR3. CDR1 is SGHAT, CDR2 FQNNGV, per germline. The clonotype was recovered from a woman aged 55-69 years in good health and CMV-seropositive. The sample comprised PBMCs. The V gene is TRBV11-2, the J gene TRBJ2-3; the match to TRBD2 covers 10 bases. This CDR3 reads CASSLDPSTSGDTQYF. In nucleotides, the CDR3 is TGTGCCAGCAGCTTAGATCCTTCGACTAGCGGGGATACGCAGTATTTT.